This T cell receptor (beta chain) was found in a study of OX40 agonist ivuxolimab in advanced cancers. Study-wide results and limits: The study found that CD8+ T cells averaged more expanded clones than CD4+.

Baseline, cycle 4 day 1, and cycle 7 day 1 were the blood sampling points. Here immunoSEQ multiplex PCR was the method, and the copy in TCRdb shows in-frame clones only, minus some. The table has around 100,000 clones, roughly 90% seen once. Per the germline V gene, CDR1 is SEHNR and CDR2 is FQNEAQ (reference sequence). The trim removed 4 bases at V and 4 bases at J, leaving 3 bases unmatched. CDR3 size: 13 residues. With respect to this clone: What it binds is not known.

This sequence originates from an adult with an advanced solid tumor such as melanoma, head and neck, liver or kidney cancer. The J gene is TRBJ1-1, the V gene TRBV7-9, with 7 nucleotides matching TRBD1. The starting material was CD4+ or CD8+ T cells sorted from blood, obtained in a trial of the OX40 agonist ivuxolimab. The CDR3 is CASSSTGVTEAFF. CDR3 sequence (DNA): TGTGCCAGCAGCTCCACAGGGGTCACTGAAGCTTTCTTT.